This T cell receptor beta chain stems from a study of blood T cells in healthy people across ages. Across the study: With template switching, about one barcoded beta molecule was captured per two T cells.

V gave up 1 base and J gave up 0 bases, with 7 bases separating them. Germline V lookup: CDR1 SNHLY, CDR2 FYNNEI. This CDR3 is built from 15 residues. Overall study results and limits: Estimated diversity across one million T cells was deemed an underestimate.

This clonotype turned up a few times. Its cognate antigen is unknown. Combining a sample-barcoded 5' primer with a J-beta primer mix, a second PCR ran for about 6 to 11 cycles. TCRdb redid the calling of the 5' RACE reads with MiXCR, one entry per CDR3 protein. The table includes 1.5 million to 2 million distinct CDR3 sequences, approximately 30% detected once. The sequenced material came from blood. The TCR originated in a woman in her thirties in good health. The chain has TRBV2 and TRBJ2-1; a possible D gene is TRBD1 (5 bases). CDR3 nucleotides: TGTGCCAGCAGTGAAGAAGGGGTCTCCTACAATGAGCAGTTCTTC. This encodes CASSEEGVSYNEQFF. Based on the CDR3 plus reference TRBV2 and TRBJ2-1, the full variable domain is EPEVTQTPSHQVTQMGQEVILRCVPISNHLYFYWYRQILGQKVEFLVSFYNNEISEKSEIFDDQFSVERPDGSNFTLKIRSTKLEDSAMYFCASSEEGVSYNEQFFGPGTRLTVL.